This T cell receptor beta chain was recorded in a study of CD8 T cells in ankylosing spondylitis. Overall study results and limits: Reportedly, disease-linked clones are significantly enriched in ankylosing spondylitis patients' matched synovial fluid. Disease-linked clones displayed a CD8+ phenotype and appeared relatively rarely in peripheral blood.

From germline, CDR1 is MNHNS and CDR2 SASEGT. This CDR3 is built from 15 residues. V dropped 2 bases and J dropped 4; count of bases not matched to a gene: 3. As regards this clonotype: Its antigen is unidentified.

Each CDR3 protein gets one entry after TCRdb re-called the 5' RACE reads with MiXCR. The sample contains about 150,000 distinct CDR3 sequences, approximately 44% of which appear only once. The receptor comes from a male donor with ankylosing spondylitis. Source material: synovial fluid, either unsorted or a sorted T cell fraction (not recorded which). This chain joins TRBV6-1 and TRBJ2-3; TRBD2 agrees at 10 bases. The CDR3 sequence is CASSESSGGADTQYF. The DNA of the CDR3 is TGTGCCAGCAGTGAATCCAGCGGGGGGGCAGATACGCAGTATTTT.